This T cell receptor beta chain was observed in a study of molecular identifiers for immune sequencing clone quantification. Study-level information: Four of five RNA aliquots from approximately 20,000 or 98,000 naive CD8 T cells were sequenced. General study results and limits: Clones with over 20 RNA copies captured over 99% of effector molecules but under 1% of naive ones.

Methods described previously were used for bulk TCR libraries, and listed TCR primers were applied. TCRdb called the PCR reads again in MiXCR, with one record for every CDR3 protein. This sample yields 350,000 or so distinct CDR3 sequences, of which about 20% are seen a single time; roughly 0.86% belongs to the top ten. About this clonotype itself: Its matching antigen is unknown.

Isolation of naive CD8 T cells was achieved by sorting on a CD8+CD4-CCR7+CD45RA+ phenotype. Sequencing was carried out using naive CD8+ T cells from blood, with Jurkat cell RNA spiked in. Specified subset: FACS-sorted CD8+CD4-CCR7+CD45RA+ naive T cells. The TCR was taken from a human donor in good health. Some libraries in this study had Jurkat cell RNA spiked in.

Here the CDR3 reads CASSLAGMATNEKLFF. The CDR3 region has the DNA TGTGCCAGCAGCTTAGCGGGAATGGCAACTAATGAAAAACTGTTTTTT. This chain connects TRBV13 to TRBJ1-4; no clear D gene. Trimming cost V 1 base and J 0 bases, with 9 bases left between them. Per germline, CDR1 PRHDT and CDR2 FYEKMQ (reference sequence). The CDR3 has 16 amino acids. The full variable domain, its missing parts supplied by reference TRBV13 and TRBJ1-4, is AAGVIQSPRHLIKEKRETATLKCYPIPRHDTVYWYQQGPGQDPQFLISFYEKMQSDKGSIPDRFSAQQFSDYHSELNMSSLELGDSALYFCASSLAGMATNEKLFFGSGTQLSVL.